The present TCR beta chain was sequenced within a study of shared clonotypes between healthy human individuals (TCRdb year 2020). Looking at the study overall: The cohort included three men and a couple of women between 18 and 49 years of age. For each donor, CD4 naive and CD4 memory were each given three plates, CD8 naive was given two plates, and CD8 memory was given one plate. To estimate repertoire size and how much clonotypes are shared between individuals, the study performed deep sequencing of blood TCR repertoires from roughly five healthy adults. To increase sequencing depth and limit assay-specific biases, TCR repertoire library preparation and sequencing were carried out by different laboratories using diverse techniques. Leukapheresis yielded between about 0.9 and 9 billion PBMCs per donor.

Healthy HIV-negative adults with no recently reported acute infections or vaccinations were included as donors. Only Caucasian adults living in Nashville, Tennessee, USA were represented among the donors. Magnetic negative selection was used to enrich CD4+ T cells, after which naive cells were positively selected on CD45RA and the negative fraction became the memory subset. After blood collection by leukapheresis, PBMCs were isolated using Ficoll-Histopaque density gradient centrifugation and then cryopreserved in the vapor phase of liquid nitrogen. Analytical flow cytometry was used to check the purity and quantity of every magnetically sorted T cell population. Genomic DNA was isolated from every sorted fraction and measured by UV absorbance on a Nanodrop 2000c. Using the deep immunoSEQ assay, TCR CDR3 regions were amplified from genomic DNA by multiplex PCR. Extracted genomic DNA from each cell subset was spread evenly across all wells of several immunoSEQ 96-well plates, with each plate serving as a replicate. For sorted subsets, each replicate PCR was loaded with roughly 190 ng genomic DNA, equivalent to approximately 33,000 T cell genomes. Purified libraries were quantified with a Qubit 3.0 fluorometer, sized on a Bioanalyzer 2100, and re-quantified with the KAPA Library Quantification kit. A separate single-read 150-cycle Illumina NextSeq 550 flow cell was used to sequence each immunoSEQ 96-well plate. The original pipeline was this. The immunoSEQ output contained only junctional sequences without quality scores, so filtering could not match that applied to full-length reads. Sequences were annotated with PyIR, a Python wrapper for IgBLAST v1.9, using IMGT germline references to assign V/J genes and CDR3. Any read was removed if the V/J assignment was weak (E-value above 1e-6), the CDR3 was missing, or the read contained stop codons, out-of-frame junctions, or ambiguous translated residues. A V3J clonotype was defined by an identical inferred V gene, J gene, and CDR3 amino acid sequence. Percentage overlap between repertoires was computed as shared unique clonotypes divided by the size of the smaller repertoire. Richness of each repertoire was evaluated using RTK rarefaction, the Chao1 estimator, and Recon v2.1 estimates of unobserved clonotypes. OLGA was used to compute generation probabilities for all TCRbeta clonotypes that the gDNA method yielded from a handful of donors. TCRdb stores this immuneACCESS table with in-frame sequences only. Part of the clones is absent; in the studies checked, under half of the shortfall reflects unresolved V genes, and no reason is known for the rest. V, J and clone size were drawn from that table, and D and trimming were deduced from the DNA. In this sample the table shows 2 million to 2.5 million clones, 85% to 95% of which occur a single time. The biggest ten clones account for about 0.41% of the sample.

As regards this clone: It lacks a known antigen. No much larger clone exists at a distance of one base, and base qualities are not known.

Unmatched junction bases come to 6, with V trimmed by 4 bases and J by 4 bases. The CDR3 has 15 amino acids, counting the end cysteine and phenylalanine. The sequence is cut down to CDR3 DNA, 45 bases in frame from base 1. The CDR1 and CDR2 encoded by the germline V gene are MDHEN and SYDVKM. Broad study findings and their caveats: Naive subsets generally had larger estimated clonotype richness than memory subsets. The genetic and exposure-history diversity represented was limited by the small number of donors. Rarefaction of sorted-subset datasets indicated incomplete sequencing despite the large sequencing depth. Sampling was limited to blood, and TCR repertoires in tissue likely differ from TCR repertoires in blood. Across a handful of donors, roughly 5.1% of naive CD4, roughly 3.5% of naive CD8, roughly 2.2% of memory CD4, and 0.4% to 0.45% of memory CD8 clonotypes were shared. Compared with non-shared clonotypes, clonotypes shared by all four sorted-subset donors had higher generation probabilities. Pairwise subsampling indicated that sequencing depth was expected to affect the degree of clonotype sharing among donors.

This clonotype originated in a man between 18 and 29 years old in good health. Some clones in this sample may be carry-over from other donors' samples. Sequenced sample: naive CD4+ T cells from PBMCs. In light of the paper, this sample's cell subset or site label describes: CD45RA+ positively selected. In this chain, TRBV28 is recombined with TRBJ2-7, with 11 central nucleotides matching TRBD1. The DNA reads as follows: TGTGCCAGCAGTTATGGGGGACAGGGGGGATACGAGCAGTACTTC. It specifies CASSYGGQGGYEQYF.